The 5 T cell receptor beta chains listed next were all sequenced from one sample in a study of cytomegalovirus exposure and HLA in healthy donors (dated 2017 in TCRdb). Libraries were prepared through the immunoSEQ multiplex PCR assay. A mixture of 60 forward primers for TCR Vbeta segments and 13 reverse primers for TCR Jbeta segments was used in the multiplex PCR. TCRdb took this table from immuneACCESS and kept in-frame rearrangements with V and J called. Such tables lack part of the clones; where checked against another copy, unresolved V genes explain under half of the gap, and the rest is unexplained. The sample contains 95,000 to 150,000 clones, over 70% of them found a single time. Clones ranked in the top ten supply 7.5% to 9.5% of the sample. The sample was PBMCs. All receptors come from a female donor in good health and CMV-seropositive.

This clone was observed a handful of times. This chain uses TRBV5-4 with TRBJ2-3, with 7 bases fitting TRBD1. The J segment lost 4 bases and the V segment lost 3 bases, leaving 5 bases of the junction unmatched. Germline CDR1 SGHNT, CDR2 YYREEE (reference sequence). This CDR3 is built from 14 residues. CDR3 residues: CASSSKGGPDTQYF. As DNA, the CDR3 is TGTGCCAGCAGCTCCAAAGGGGGCCCAGATACGCAGTATTTT.

The rearrangement links TRBV4-1 to TRBJ1-1, with TRBD1 matching 7 bases. Germline lookup yields CDR1 MGHRA and CDR2 YSYEKL. Trimming at V came to 3 bases and at J to 1 base, leaving 5 bases not matched to a gene. The CDR3 is 15 residues long. DNA of the CDR3: TGCGCCAGCAGCCAGGATACAGGGGCGAACACTGAAGCTTTCTTT. Its translation is CASSQDTGANTEAFF.

This clone came up once. The DNA of the CDR3 is TGTGCCAGCCTACCGGGGTCTGGGGCCAACGTCCTGACTTTC. Protein product: CASLPGSGANVLTF. The genes are TRBV2 and TRBJ2-6; TRBD2 might be the D (5 bases). This CDR3 is built from 14 residues. Germline V gene data show CDR1 as SNHLY and CDR2 as FYNNEI. Trimming took 8 bases from V and 1 from J, leaving 9 bases between them. Complete variable domain (other parts from reference TRBV2 and TRBJ2-6): EPEVTQTPSHQVTQMGQEVILRCVPISNHLYFYWYRQILGQKVEFLVSFYNNEISEKSEIFDDQFSVERPDGSNFTLKIRSTKLEDSAMYFCASLPGSGANVLTFGAGSRLTVL.

This clone was seen a few times. The genes are TRBV7-9 and TRBJ1-1; D unclear. V was shortened by 6 bases and J by 10 bases, with 12 bases between the two germline ends. Germline assignment: CDR1 SEHNR and CDR2 FQNEAQ (reference sequence). The CDR3 sequence is 11 residues long. The CDR3 nucleotides read TGTGCCAGCAGTTCTGGAGGTATAGCTTTCTTT. Its translation: CASSSGGIAFF. Full variable domain (remainder filled in from reference TRBV7-9 and TRBJ1-1): DTGVSQNPRHKITKRGQNVTFRCDPISEHNRLYWYRQTLGQGPEFLTYFQNEAQLEKSRLLSDRFSAERPKGSFSTLEIQRTEQGDSAMYLCASSSGGIAFFGQGTRLTVV.

This clone has only a few counts. The rearrangement uses TRBV7-2 and TRBJ1-1; a possible D gene is TRBD1 (6 bases). The germline V gene encodes CDR1 SGHTA and CDR2 FQGNSA. The V and J ends lost 5 bases and 11 bases respectively, with 21 bases between them. The length of the CDR3 is 14 residues. This CDR3 reads CASSLPLTGTRAFF. The CDR3 DNA reads as TGTGCCAGCAGCCTCCCCCTAACAGGGACACGGGCTTTCTTT.